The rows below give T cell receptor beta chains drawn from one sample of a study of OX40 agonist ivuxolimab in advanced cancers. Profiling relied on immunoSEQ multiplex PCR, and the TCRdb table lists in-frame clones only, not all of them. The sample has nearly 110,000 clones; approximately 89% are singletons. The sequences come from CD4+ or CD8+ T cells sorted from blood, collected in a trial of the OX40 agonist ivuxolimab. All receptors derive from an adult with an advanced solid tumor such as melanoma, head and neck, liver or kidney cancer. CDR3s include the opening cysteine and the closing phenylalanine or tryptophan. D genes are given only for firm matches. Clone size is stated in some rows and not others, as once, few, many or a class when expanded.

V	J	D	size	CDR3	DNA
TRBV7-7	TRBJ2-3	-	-	CASSLGGSGADTQYF	TGTGCTAGCAGCTTAGGGGGAAGCGGGGCGGATACGCAGTATTTT
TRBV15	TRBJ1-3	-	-	CATSRAQEYTIYF	TGTGCCACCAGCAGAGCACAGGAATACACCATATATTTT
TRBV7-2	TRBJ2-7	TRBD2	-	CASRLAGGYEQYF	TGTGCCAGCAGGTTAGCGGGAGGTTACGAGCAGTACTTC
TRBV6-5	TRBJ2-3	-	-	CASRTTFFYTDTQYF	TGTGCCAGCAGGACGACCTTTTTTTACACAGATACGCAGTATTTT
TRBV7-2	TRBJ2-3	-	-	CASSPNGGLLRADTQYF	TGTGCCAGCAGCCCAAATGGGGGGCTACTTAGGGCAGATACGCAGTATTTT
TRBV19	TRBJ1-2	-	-	CASSIPAGYGYTF	TGTGCCAGTAGTATACCGGCAGGATATGGCTACACCTTC
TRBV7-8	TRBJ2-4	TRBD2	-	CASSPQTREWVKNIQYF	TGTGCCAGCAGCCCTCAGACGCGGGAGTGGGTCAAAAACATTCAGTACTTC
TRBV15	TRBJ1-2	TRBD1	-	CATLRQGEKLYGYTF	TGTGCCACCCTTCGACAGGGGGAAAAGCTCTATGGCTACACCTTC
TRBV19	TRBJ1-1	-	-	CASRPREGTEAFF	TGTGCCAGTAGACCCCGGGAGGGCACTGAAGCTTTCTTT
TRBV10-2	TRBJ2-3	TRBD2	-	CASSAAGGRSDTQYF	TGCGCCAGCAGTGCAGCGGGAGGGCGTTCAGATACGCAGTATTTT
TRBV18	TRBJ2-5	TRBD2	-	CASSQNPWGLADSGTQYF	TGTGCCAGCTCACAAAACCCCTGGGGACTAGCGGACTCGGGGACCCAGTACTTC
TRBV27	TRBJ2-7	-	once	CASRDGTVPSYEQYF	TGTGCCAGCAGGGATGGGACGGTGCCCTCCTACGAGCAGTACTTC
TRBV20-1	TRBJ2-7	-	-	CSAGRADEQYF	TGCAGTGCCGGTCGGGCCGACGAGCAGTACTTC
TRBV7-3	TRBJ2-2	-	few	CASSPRAGGRTGELFF	TGTGCCAGCAGCCCCCGAGCTGGAGGGAGGACCGGGGAGCTGTTTTTT
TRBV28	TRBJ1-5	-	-	CASSLYREQPQHF	TGTGCCAGCAGTCTCTACAGGGAACAGCCCCAGCATTTT
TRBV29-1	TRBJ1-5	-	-	CSVVENSNQPQHF	TGCAGCGTTGTCGAAAATAGCAATCAGCCCCAGCATTTT
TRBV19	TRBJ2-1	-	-	CASSIQSAGSYNEQFF	TGTGCCAGTAGTATACAAAGTGCCGGCTCCTACAATGAGCAGTTCTTC
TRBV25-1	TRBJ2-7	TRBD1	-	CASSVPGQLSEQYF	TGTGCCAGCAGTGTACCGGGACAGCTGTCCGAGCAGTACTTC
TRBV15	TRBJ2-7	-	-	CATSRGPGTASYEQYF	TGTGCCACCAGCCGCGGACCCGGGACGGCTTCCTACGAGCAGTACTTC
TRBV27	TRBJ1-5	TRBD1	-	CASSPPPGQGRQPQHF	TGTGCCAGCAGTCCCCCCCCGGGACAGGGGAGGCAGCCCCAGCATTTT
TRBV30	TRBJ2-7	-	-	CAWGGLSREQYF	TGTGCCTGGGGCGGCCTTTCGAGGGAGCAGTACTTC
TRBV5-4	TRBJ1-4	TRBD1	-	CASSKGAEKLFF	TGTGCCAGCAGCAAGGGGGCTGAAAAACTGTTTTTT
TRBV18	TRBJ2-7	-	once	CASSPSPGAWVEQYF	TGTGCCAGCTCACCATCCCCAGGGGCCTGGGTCGAGCAGTACTTC
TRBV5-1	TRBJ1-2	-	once	CASSLAGGNYGYTF	TGCGCCAGCAGCTTGGCCGGCGGGAACTATGGCTACACCTTC
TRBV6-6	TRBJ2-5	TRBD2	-	CASSPPSGTGQETQYF	TGTGCCAGCAGCCCTCCCAGCGGGACGGGTCAAGAGACCCAGTACTTC
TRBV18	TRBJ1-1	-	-	CASSPIGRGDGRMNTEAFF	TGTGCCAGCTCACCAATAGGAAGGGGTGATGGGAGGATGAACACTGAAGCTTTCTTT
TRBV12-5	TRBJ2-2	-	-	CASGLVVSNTGELFF	TGTGCTAGTGGTTTGGTAGTGTCGAACACCGGGGAGCTGTTTTTT
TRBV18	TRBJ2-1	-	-	CASSKESSYNEQFF	TGTGCCAGCTCGAAGGAGAGCTCCTACAATGAGCAGTTCTTC
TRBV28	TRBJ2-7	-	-	CASILSGSSYEQYF	TGTGCCAGCATCCTCAGCGGAAGCTCCTACGAGCAGTACTTC
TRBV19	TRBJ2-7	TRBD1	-	CASRGQENYEQYF	TGTGCCAGTAGGGGACAGGAAAACTACGAGCAGTACTTC
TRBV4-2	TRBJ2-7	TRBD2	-	CASSKGTSSDEQYF	TGTGCCAGCAGCAAGGGGACTAGCAGCGACGAGCAGTACTTC
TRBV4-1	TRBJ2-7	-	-	CASSQDRQTYEQYF	TGCGCCAGCAGCCAAGACCGACAGACCTACGAGCAGTACTTC
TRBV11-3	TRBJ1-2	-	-	CASSPQGPVTYGYTF	TGTGCCAGCAGCCCCCAGGGGCCGGTGACCTATGGCTACACCTTC
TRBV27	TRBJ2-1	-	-	CASSLVGRGEQFF	TGTGCCAGCAGTTTAGTGGGGCGCGGTGAGCAGTTCTTC
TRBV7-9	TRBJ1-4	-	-	CASSLGQPLSTNEKLFF	TGTGCCAGCAGCTTAGGACAGCCGCTTTCAACTAATGAAAAACTGTTTTTT
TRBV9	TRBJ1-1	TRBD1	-	CASSQGVNTEAFF	TGTGCCAGCAGCCAGGGGGTGAACACTGAAGCTTTCTTT
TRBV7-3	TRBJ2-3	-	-	CASSLVGVPTDTQYF	TGTGCCAGCAGCTTAGTAGGAGTACCCACAGATACGCAGTATTTT
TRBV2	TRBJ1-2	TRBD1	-	CASSTGGDYGYTF	TGTGCCAGCAGCACAGGGGGCGACTATGGCTACACCTTC
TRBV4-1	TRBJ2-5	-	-	CASSQAARQETQYF	TGCGCCAGCAGCCAGGCAGCTCGCCAAGAGACCCAGTACTTC
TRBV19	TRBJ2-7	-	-	CASSSHLEGEQYF	TGTGCCAGTAGTAGCCATCTCGAGGGGGAGCAGTACTTC
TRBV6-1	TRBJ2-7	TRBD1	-	CASSEGGQHYEQYF	TGTGCCAGCAGTGAAGGGGGACAGCATTACGAGCAGTACTTC
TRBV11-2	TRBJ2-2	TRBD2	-	CASGLTSGDTGELFF	TGTGCCAGCGGGTTGACTAGCGGTGACACCGGGGAGCTGTTTTTT
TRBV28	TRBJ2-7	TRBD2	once	CASRGRSLAGEREQYF	TGTGCCAGCAGGGGGCGAAGTCTAGCGGGAGAGCGGGAGCAGTACTTC
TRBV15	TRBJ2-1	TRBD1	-	CATSSPGQEVSNEQFF	TGTGCCACCAGCAGTCCGGGACAGGAGGTTAGTAATGAGCAGTTCTTC
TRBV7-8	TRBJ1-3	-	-	CASSQPGGSRNTIYF	TGTGCCAGCAGCCAACCCGGAGGCAGTAGAAACACCATATATTTT
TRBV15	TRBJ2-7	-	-	CATSRVGSEGIYEQYF	TGTGCCACCAGCAGAGTTGGATCTGAGGGGATCTACGAGCAGTACTTC
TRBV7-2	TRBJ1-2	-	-	CASSLGRGDYGYTF	TGTGCCAGCAGCTTAGGCAGGGGCGACTATGGCTACACCTTC
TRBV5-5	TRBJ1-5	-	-	CASSLTTGINQPQHF	TGTGCCAGCAGCCTAACGACAGGAATCAATCAGCCCCAGCATTTT
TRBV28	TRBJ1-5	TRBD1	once	CASRRMDRDGFDQPQHF	TGTGCCAGCAGGCGTATGGACAGGGATGGTTTTGATCAGCCCCAGCATTTT
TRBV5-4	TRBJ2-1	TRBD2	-	CASSSSGRSRYNEQFF	TGTGCCAGCAGTTCTAGCGGGAGAAGTCGCTACAATGAGCAGTTCTTC
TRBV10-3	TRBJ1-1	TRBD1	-	CAISESDREGTEAFF	TGTGCCATCAGTGAGTCCGACAGGGAGGGCACTGAAGCTTTCTTT
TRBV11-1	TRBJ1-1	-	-	CASSPGRHMNTEAFF	TGTGCCAGCAGCCCGGGTCGGCACATGAACACTGAAGCTTTCTTT
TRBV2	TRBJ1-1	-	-	CASSVGGNTEAFF	TGTGCCAGCAGTGTCGGAGGTAACACTGAAGCTTTCTTT
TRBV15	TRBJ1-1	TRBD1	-	CATSARPGTGNTEAFF	TGTGCCACCAGCGCCCGCCCCGGGACAGGGAACACTGAAGCTTTCTTT
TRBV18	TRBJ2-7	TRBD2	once	CASSAGTSGTLSYEQYF	TGTGCCAGCTCAGCTGGGACTAGCGGGACCCTCTCCTACGAGCAGTACTTC
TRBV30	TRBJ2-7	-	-	CAWSVGWVSTSPYEQYF	TGTGCCTGGAGTGTAGGGTGGGTGTCTACCTCCCCCTACGAGCAGTACTTC
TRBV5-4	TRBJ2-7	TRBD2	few	CASSLRLAGGRDEQYF	TGTGCCAGCAGCCTCCGACTAGCGGGAGGGAGGGACGAGCAGTACTTC
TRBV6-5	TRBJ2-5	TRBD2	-	CASSYLAGGSEETQYF	TGTGCCAGCAGTTATTTGGCGGGAGGTTCAGAGGAGACCCAGTACTTC